One sample yielded the 26 T cell receptor beta chains listed below, sequenced in a study of T cell responses to AZD1222 COVID-19 vaccine. Generated by immunoSEQ multiplex PCR, the TCRdb table keeps only in-frame clones and is missing some. The table has about 100,000 clones, more than 75% seen once. Sequenced here: peripheral blood, sampled on day 0 of AZD1222 vaccination. The receptor set was obtained from an adult in good health.

The gene calls are TRBV11-2 and TRBJ2-7; 7 nucleotides agree with TRBD1. Germline trimming cut 4 bases from V and 2 bases from J; bases unmatched to any gene: 5. Looked up from germline, CDR1 is SGHAT and CDR2 is FQNNGV. The CDR3 runs to 14 residues. The CDR3 loop is CASSSSDRTYEQYF. DNA for the CDR3: TGTGCCAGCAGCTCGTCGGACAGGACCTACGAGCAGTACTTC.

This clone has more than one count but fewer than ten. The chain uses TRBV7-9 and TRBJ1-3; 8 nucleotides match TRBD1. In germline, CDR1 is SEHNR, CDR2 FQNEAQ (reference sequence). The junction had 9 bases not matched to a gene; V was cut back by 5 bases and J by 0 bases. This CDR3 comprises 17 residues. The CDR3: CASSPRDRSSSGNTIYF. The DNA for the CDR3 is TGTGCCAGCAGCCCACGGGACAGGTCGAGCTCTGGAAACACCATATATTTT.

The chain is built from TRBV6-5 and TRBJ1-2, with D possibly matching TRBD1 (6 bases). CDR3 length equals 14 residues. From germline, CDR1 is MNHEY and CDR2 SVGAGI. V lost 6 bases to trimming and J lost 4 bases, with 15 bases between them. In DNA, the CDR3 is TGTGCCAGCAGCCCCCCAGGAGGGGGCTATGGCTACACCTTC. Amino acids: CASSPPGGGYGYTF.

This clone was observed a handful of times. The CDR3 DNA sequence: TGTGCCAGTAGTAACCGACAGAACTATGGCTACACCTTC. It yields the protein CASSNRQNYGYTF. This sequence joins TRBV19 and TRBJ1-2, with D perhaps matching TRBD1 (5 bases). Germline V gene data show CDR1 as LNHDA and CDR2 as SQIVND (reference sequence). The CDR3 spans 13 residues. The V end lost 4 bases, the J end lost 2 bases, and 8 bases lay between the germline ends.

The chain is built from TRBV19 and TRBJ1-2, with D unresolved. Germline CDR1 and CDR2: LNHDA and SQIVND (reference sequence). There are 11 residues in the CDR3. V was pared by 8 bases and J by 1 base, with 5 bases between. The CDR3, as DNA: TGTGCCAGTGGCAGTAACTATGGCTACACCTTC. Translating it yields CASGSNYGYTF.

The chain is built from TRBV5-1 and TRBJ2-7, with 8 bases fitting TRBD1. Germline-derived CDR1 and CDR2 are SGHRS and YFSETQ. Trimming at V came to 4 bases and at J to 1 base, leaving 7 bases not matched to a gene. The CDR3 is made up of 15 amino acids. The CDR3 sequence: CASSRGRTGSYEQYF. In DNA, the CDR3 is TGCGCCAGCAGCCGGGGAAGGACAGGGTCCTACGAGCAGTACTTC.

The chain's CDR3 is CASGVNYGYTF. In DNA form, the CDR3 reads TGTGCCAGCGGGGTTAACTATGGCTACACCTTC. V gene TRBV6-5 combines with J gene TRBJ1-2, with D uncertain. V was cut by 8 bases and J by 1 base, with 5 bases left in between. The CDR3 extends over 11 amino acids. CDR1 and CDR2 (germline): MNHEY, SVGAGI.

The chain combines TRBV28 with TRBJ1-2, with D uncertain. The CDR3 extends over 12 amino acids. V dropped 7 bases and J dropped 4 bases, with 10 bases sitting between them. Germline V CDR1 and CDR2: MDHEN, SYDVKM. CDR3 protein: CASTGNTYGYTF. The DNA for the CDR3 is TGTGCCAGCACGGGGAACACCTATGGCTACACCTTC.

This clone was detected only once. V and J are TRBV5-4 and TRBJ1-6; D perhaps matches TRBD1 (6 bases). Germline loops: CDR1 SGHNT, CDR2 YYREEE (reference sequence). The CDR3 sequence is 15 residues long. The V and J ends lost 2 bases and 0 bases respectively, with 6 bases between them. CDR3 nucleotide sequence: TGTGCCAGCAGCTTAGGGGGCTCCTATAATTCACCCCTCCACTTT. Residues: CASSLGGSYNSPLHF.

This chain joins TRBV7-9 and TRBJ1-4; no firm D call. Germline lookup yields CDR1 SEHNR and CDR2 FQNEAQ (reference sequence). V was cut by 5 bases and J by 8 bases, with 12 bases left in between. CDR3 length equals 13 residues. CDR3 DNA sequence: TGTGCCAGCAGCCCAGTGACGGGCGAAAAACTGTTTTTT. This translates into CASSPVTGEKLFF.

This rearrangement joins TRBV7-9 to TRBJ1-4; tentative D call: TRBD1 (5 bases). The CDR3 totals 15 residues. Germline V gene sequence: CDR1 SEHNR, CDR2 FQNEAQ (reference sequence). V lost 2 bases and J 0 bases, leaving 7 bases between the germline ends. Here the CDR3 DNA reads TGTGCCAGCAGCTTAAAGGGGCCAACTAATGAAAAACTGTTTTTT. It specifies CASSLKGPTNEKLFF.

This chain joins TRBV27 and TRBJ2-6; unclear D gene. The CDR3 is 14 amino acids. V was trimmed by 1 base and J by 0 bases, leaving 1 base between them. Germline V lookup: CDR1 MNHEY, CDR2 SMNVEV (reference sequence). CDR3 coding DNA: TGTGCCAGCAGTTTATACTCTGGGGCCAACGTCCTGACTTTC. It is translated as CASSLYSGANVLTF.

The genes are TRBV7-6 and TRBJ2-3; no definite D call. This CDR3 has 11 residues. From germline, CDR1 is SGHVS and CDR2 FNYEAQ. Trimming shortened V by 4 bases and J by 6 bases, and 5 bases separated the two germline ends. In DNA, the CDR3 is TGTGCCAGCAGCTCTACGGATACGCAGTATTTT. Translation: CASSSTDTQYF.

The chain is built from TRBV5-1 and TRBJ2-3, with D unclear. CDR3 length equals 14 residues. Germline CDR1 reads SGHRS; CDR2 reads YFSETQ. Trimming removed 0 bases from V and 5 bases from J, with 10 bases in between. The DNA for the CDR3 is TGCGCCAGCAGCTTGGGGACCCCTCGAGATACGCAGTATTTT. It yields the protein CASSLGTPRDTQYF.

This rearrangement joins TRBV11-2 to TRBJ2-7, with 8 bases that match TRBD2. J gave up 1 base and V 5 bases, and 7 bases lay outside the gene matches. Germline V gene sequence: CDR1 SGHAT, CDR2 FQNNGV. The CDR3 spans 15 residues. The CDR3 DNA sequence: TGTGCCAGCAGCCGTAGCGGGACCTTATCCTACGAGCAGTACTTC. Translated: CASSRSGTLSYEQYF.

CDR3: CASRGAGSYEQYF. For the CDR3, the DNA is TGTGCCAGCAGGGGGGCAGGGTCCTACGAGCAGTACTTC. The V gene is TRBV27, the J gene TRBJ2-7, with D possibly being TRBD1 (6 bases). Germline CDR1 reads MNHEY; CDR2 reads SMNVEV (reference sequence). This CDR3 spans 13 amino acids. The germline V and J ends were trimmed by 6 bases and 1 base, with 10 bases remaining between them.

This chain connects TRBV7-9 to TRBJ1-2; tentatively, D is TRBD1 (5 bases). This CDR3 has 15 residues. Germline CDR1 is SEHNR and CDR2 is FQNEAQ (reference sequence). The V end lost 5 bases, the J end lost 0 bases, and 13 bases lay between the germline ends. CDR3 sequence: CASSGRGVSNYGYTF. The DNA of the CDR3 is TGTGCCAGCAGCGGACGGGGGGTATCTAACTATGGCTACACCTTC.

The V call is TRBV27, the J call TRBJ2-7; 7 bases are a match to TRBD1. The CDR3 loop spans 15 amino acids. The J segment lost 3 bases and the V segment lost 5 bases, leaving 10 bases of the junction unmatched. Germline assignment: CDR1 MNHEY and CDR2 SMNVEV (reference sequence). CDR3 region: CASSRPGDSYYEQYF. The CDR3 DNA reads as TGTGCCAGCAGTCGGCCCGGGGACAGCTACTACGAGCAGTACTTC.

The V gene is TRBV9, the J gene TRBJ1-2; 11 bases are shared with TRBD1. The trim removed 1 base at V and 3 bases at J, leaving 11 bases unmatched. CDR1 SGDLS and CDR2 YYNGEE come from the germline V gene. The CDR3 sequence is 18 residues long. The CDR3 is CASSVPASPGQGDYGYTF. CDR3 coding DNA: TGTGCCAGCAGCGTACCCGCGAGCCCGGGACAGGGGGACTATGGCTACACCTTC.

The rearrangement joins TRBV2 to TRBJ1-1; possible D gene TRBD1, 6 bases. Germline CDR1 SNHLY, CDR2 FYNNEI. The V gene lost 4 bases and the J gene lost 5 bases, with 14 bases spanning the gap. The CDR3 has 14 residues. CDR3 loop: CASSGWGARTEAFF. DNA of the CDR3: TGTGCCAGCAGTGGATGGGGGGCGAGAACTGAAGCTTTCTTT.

V gene TRBV3-1 (or the pseudogene TRBV3-2) combines with J gene TRBJ1-2; 9 bases are shared with TRBD1. After removal of 1 base from V and 4 bases from J, the junction contained 4 bases not matched to a gene. The germline CDR1 and CDR2 sequences are LGHDT and YNNKEL (reference sequence). This CDR3 spans 15 amino acids. The CDR3 region has the DNA TGTGCCAGCAGCCAAGGGGCGACAGGGGGCTATGGCTACACCTTC. Its translation is CASSQGATGGYGYTF.

The gene calls are TRBV6-5 and TRBJ1-1; weak D call: TRBD1 (6 bases). CDR3 length: 15 amino acids. V lost 10 bases, J lost 7 bases, and 25 bases lay in between. Germline lookup yields CDR1 MNHEY and CDR2 SVGAGI. CDR3: CATNRGRDNADEAFF. The CDR3 nucleotides read TGTGCCACAAACCGGGGGAGGGACAACGCGGATGAAGCTTTCTTT.

The table lists this clone with a count of one. The chain carries TRBV5-6 and TRBJ1-1; TRBD1 might be the D (6 bases). Germline lookup yields CDR1 SGHDT and CDR2 YYEEEE. Trimming pared 2 bases from V and 1 base from J, leaving 12 bases between. This CDR3 comprises 15 residues. The CDR3, as DNA: TGTGCCAGCAGCTTCACCATGACAGGGAACACTGAAGCTTTCTTT. It is translated as CASSFTMTGNTEAFF.

The chain joins TRBV28 to TRBJ1-1; TRBD1 aligns across 8 bases. The CDR3 totals 14 residues. Germline V gene data show CDR1 as MDHEN and CDR2 as SYDVKM. The junction had 5 bases not matched to a gene; V was cut back by 3 bases and J by 5 bases. The CDR3 DNA reads as TGTGCCAGCAGTTTCCAGGGGGCGCGGACTGAAGCTTTCTTT. It encodes CASSFQGARTEAFF.

This clone has a handful of counts. The chain couples TRBV6-4 to TRBJ2-7; TRBD1 aligns across 8 bases. Trimming at V came to 6 bases and at J to 3 bases, leaving 16 bases not matched to a gene. This CDR3 is 17 amino acids long. The germline CDR1 and CDR2 sequences are MRHNA and SNTAGT. The CDR3 loop is CASRGTQGAFDRYEQYF. DNA for the CDR3: TGTGCCAGCAGGGGGACTCAGGGGGCCTTTGATCGCTACGAGCAGTACTTC.

This clone was detected once. CDR3 residues: CAWRQGASGNTIYF. As DNA, the CDR3 is TGTGCCTGGAGACAGGGGGCATCTGGAAACACCATATATTTT. The chain recombines TRBV30 with TRBJ1-3; the match to TRBD1 covers 9 bases. The V and J ends lost 3 bases and 1 base, in that order; junction bases with no gene match: 1. Germline values: CDR1 GTSNPN, CDR2 SVGIG (reference sequence). The CDR3 length is 14 residues.